This is a list of T cell receptor beta chains from one sample in a study of PD-L1 blockade in urothelial cancer. This table comes from immunoSEQ multiplex PCR, and its TCRdb copy is limited to in-frame clones, with some not included. The table includes roughly 110,000 clones, approximately 90% detected once. The sample in question was PBMCs, obtained around atezolizumab (anti-PD-L1) treatment. Receptor source: a man in his 60s with urothelial cancer. Each CDR3 is given with its conserved first and last residue. Fields, in order: D gene, clone size, J gene, V gene, CDR3 DNA, CDR3 protein. D genes are given only for firm matches. Size values are once, few and many counts, or a class for expanded clones, and some rows have none.

D gene: TRBD2
clone size: NA
J gene: TRBJ2-1
V gene: TRBV7-9
CDR3 DNA: TGTGCCAGCAGGGCATTGGGGGGGGCCTACAATGAGCAGTTCTTC
CDR3 protein: CASRALGGAYNEQFF

D gene: TRBD1
clone size: NA
J gene: TRBJ1-6
V gene: TRBV6-1
CDR3 DNA: TGTGCCAGCAGTGAAGGTGGGACAGGGGTTCCTCCCCGAAAGGGCTCCTATAATTCACCCCTCCACTTT
CDR3 protein: CASSEGGTGVPPRKGSYNSPLHF

D gene: NA
clone size: NA
J gene: TRBJ2-5
V gene: TRBV7-2
CDR3 DNA: TGTGCCAGCAGCTTACTCGGGGAGACCCAGTACTTC
CDR3 protein: CASSLLGETQYF

D gene: TRBD2
clone size: once
J gene: TRBJ2-3
V gene: TRBV9
CDR3 DNA: TGTGCCAGCAGCCTGCGGGGGACCCGGGAAGATACGCAGTATTTT
CDR3 protein: CASSLRGTREDTQYF

D gene: NA
clone size: once
J gene: TRBJ1-1
V gene: TRBV19
CDR3 DNA: TGTGCCACCCGTAGTTCGGGGGACACTGAAGCTTTCTTT
CDR3 protein: CATRSSGDTEAFF

D gene: NA
clone size: NA
J gene: TRBJ1-2
V gene: TRBV21-1
CDR3 DNA: TGTGCCAGCAGCAAAGTTCGTAAAGATCGGACAGGGAATGGCTATGGCTACACCTTC
CDR3 protein: CASSKVRKDRTGNGYGYTF

D gene: NA
clone size: once
J gene: TRBJ1-4
V gene: TRBV2
CDR3 DNA: TGTGCCAGCAGACTAGCCCTTGAAAAACTGTTTTTT
CDR3 protein: CASRLALEKLFF

D gene: TRBD1
clone size: NA
J gene: TRBJ2-7
V gene: TRBV7-3
CDR3 DNA: TGTGCCAGCAGCCCCGGACAGGGCGAGCAGTACTTC
CDR3 protein: CASSPGQGEQYF

D gene: NA
clone size: NA
J gene: TRBJ2-1
V gene: TRBV5-6
CDR3 DNA: TGTGCCAGCAGCTTTACGGGACAGGGAAAACTAGCGGAACAGTTCTTC
CDR3 protein: CASSFTGQGKLAEQFF

D gene: TRBD1
clone size: NA
J gene: TRBJ1-3
V gene: TRBV2
CDR3 DNA: TGTGCCAGCAGTGTCAGGGGGAGCTCTGGAAACACCATATATTTT
CDR3 protein: CASSVRGSSGNTIYF

D gene: TRBD2
clone size: NA
J gene: TRBJ2-1
V gene: TRBV7-2
CDR3 DNA: TGTGCCAGCGGCCCGGGGGAGGGGCGGCGCAATGAGCAGTTCTTC
CDR3 protein: CASGPGEGRRNEQFF

D gene: TRBD1
clone size: NA
J gene: TRBJ1-3
V gene: TRBV5-4
CDR3 DNA: TGTGCCAGCAGCCCAGGACAGGGGGCTTCGACTGGAAACACCATATATTTT
CDR3 protein: CASSPGQGASTGNTIYF

D gene: NA
clone size: NA
J gene: TRBJ2-1
V gene: TRBV11-2
CDR3 DNA: TGTGCCAGCAGCTACCCTCCAGGCGAGAGCTCCTACAATGAGCAGTTCTTC
CDR3 protein: CASSYPPGESSYNEQFF

D gene: NA
clone size: NA
J gene: TRBJ1-5
V gene: TRBV30
CDR3 DNA: TGTGCCTGGAGTACAGGTTCTAGCAATCAGCCCCAGCATTTT
CDR3 protein: CAWSTGSSNQPQHF

D gene: TRBD2
clone size: NA
J gene: TRBJ2-7
V gene: TRBV7-2
CDR3 DNA: TGTGCCAGCAGCTCGGGGACTAGCGGGAGATTCTACGAGCAGTACTTC
CDR3 protein: CASSSGTSGRFYEQYF

D gene: NA
clone size: NA
J gene: TRBJ1-2
V gene: TRBV15
CDR3 DNA: TGTGCCACCAGCAGAGCCTTTACAGGGTCCGGCTACACCTTC
CDR3 protein: CATSRAFTGSGYTF

D gene: TRBD2
clone size: NA
J gene: TRBJ2-1
V gene: TRBV18
CDR3 DNA: TGTGCCAGCTCACCACCATCCAGCGGGAGTTGGAATGAGCAGTTCTTC
CDR3 protein: CASSPPSSGSWNEQFF

D gene: NA
clone size: NA
J gene: TRBJ2-7
V gene: TRBV7-9
CDR3 DNA: TGTGCCAGCAGCTTAGGGACATACTACGAGCAGTACTTC
CDR3 protein: CASSLGTYYEQYF

D gene: NA
clone size: once
J gene: TRBJ2-7
V gene: TRBV10-3
CDR3 DNA: TGTGCCATCACCGGGGACCTAGGGGGTTCGGGCGAGCAGTACTTC
CDR3 protein: CAITGDLGGSGEQYF

D gene: NA
clone size: once
J gene: TRBJ1-6
V gene: TRBV5-1
CDR3 DNA: TGCGCCAGCAGCTTGGGACCCCGGAGCTCCTATAATTCACCCCTCCACTTT
CDR3 protein: CASSLGPRSSYNSPLHF

D gene: TRBD1
clone size: NA
J gene: TRBJ1-3
V gene: TRBV4-3
CDR3 DNA: TGCGCCAGCAGCCAAGAACCGGGACAGATCCCTGGAAACACCATATATTTT
CDR3 protein: CASSQEPGQIPGNTIYF

D gene: NA
clone size: NA
J gene: TRBJ2-5
V gene: TRBV15
CDR3 DNA: TGTGCCACCAGCAGTACAAAGTACCAAGAGACCCAGTACTTC
CDR3 protein: CATSSTKYQETQYF

D gene: TRBD1
clone size: NA
J gene: TRBJ1-1
V gene: TRBV5-4
CDR3 DNA: TGTGCCAGCAGCTCGGGGACAGACACTGAAGCTTTCTTT
CDR3 protein: CASSSGTDTEAFF

D gene: NA
clone size: NA
J gene: TRBJ2-2
V gene: TRBV11-2
CDR3 DNA: TGTGCCAGCAGCTTATGGACAGACAACACCGGGGAGCTGTTTTTT
CDR3 protein: CASSLWTDNTGELFF

D gene: NA
clone size: NA
J gene: TRBJ2-1
V gene: TRBV9
CDR3 DNA: TGTGCCAGCAGCGTAGGAGCTGGGGGCTGGAGCTCCTACAATGAGCAGTTCTTC
CDR3 protein: CASSVGAGGWSSYNEQFF

D gene: TRBD1
clone size: NA
J gene: TRBJ1-1
V gene: TRBV19
CDR3 DNA: TGTGCCAGTAGGCTACAGGGGGTTGCTGAAGCTTTCTTT
CDR3 protein: CASRLQGVAEAFF

D gene: TRBD1
clone size: NA
J gene: TRBJ1-4
V gene: TRBV5-4
CDR3 DNA: TGTGCCAGCAGCCGCACTGGGACAGTACGAGATAATGAAAAACTGTTTTTT
CDR3 protein: CASSRTGTVRDNEKLFF

D gene: TRBD1
clone size: NA
J gene: TRBJ1-4
V gene: TRBV28
CDR3 DNA: TGTGCCAGCAGTTTGGGGGGACAGGGGGGTGAAAAACTGTTTTTT
CDR3 protein: CASSLGGQGGEKLFF

D gene: TRBD2
clone size: NA
J gene: TRBJ2-1
V gene: TRBV14
CDR3 DNA: TGTGCCAGCAGCCTGTTAACTAGCGGCTCCTACAATGAGCAGTTCTTC
CDR3 protein: CASSLLTSGSYNEQFF

D gene: NA
clone size: NA
J gene: TRBJ1-1
V gene: TRBV5-6
CDR3 DNA: TGTGCCAGCAGCTTGAGTACATTGAACACTGAAGCTTTCTTT
CDR3 protein: CASSLSTLNTEAFF

D gene: TRBD1
clone size: NA
J gene: TRBJ2-1
V gene: TRBV5-1
CDR3 DNA: TGCGCCAGCGGACAACAGGGGGCCTCCTACAATGAGCAGTTCTTC
CDR3 protein: CASGQQGASYNEQFF

D gene: NA
clone size: few
J gene: TRBJ1-1
V gene: TRBV6-1
CDR3 DNA: TGTGCCAGCAGTGTACAGGGAGGGACTGAAGCTTTCTTT
CDR3 protein: CASSVQGGTEAFF

D gene: TRBD1
clone size: NA
J gene: TRBJ1-1
V gene: TRBV19
CDR3 DNA: TGTGCCAGCAGGGGGCTACCTGAAGCTTTCTTT
CDR3 protein: CASRGLPEAFF

D gene: TRBD1
clone size: NA
J gene: TRBJ2-4
V gene: TRBV5-1
CDR3 DNA: TGCGCCAGCAGGGGGACAGGGGGAGAAAACATTCAGTACTTC
CDR3 protein: CASRGTGGENIQYF

D gene: NA
clone size: NA
J gene: TRBJ2-7
V gene: TRBV11-2
CDR3 DNA: TGTGCCAGCAGCCCGGCAGGGACCTACGAGCAGTACTTC
CDR3 protein: CASSPAGTYEQYF

D gene: NA
clone size: NA
J gene: TRBJ1-2
V gene: TRBV11-3
CDR3 DNA: TGTGCCAGCAGCTTAAGTGGGACTCCGGGAACCTCTTCCACCTTC
CDR3 protein: CASSLSGTPGTSSTF

D gene: TRBD1
clone size: once
J gene: TRBJ1-6
V gene: TRBV11-2
CDR3 DNA: TGTGCCAGCAGCTTTGAGCGGACAGGTTATAATTCACCCCTCCACTTT
CDR3 protein: CASSFERTGYNSPLHF

D gene: NA
clone size: NA
J gene: TRBJ2-5
V gene: TRBV29-1
CDR3 DNA: TGCAGCGTGTCGGTCGGAGAGACCCAGTACTTC
CDR3 protein: CSVSVGETQYF

D gene: NA
clone size: NA
J gene: TRBJ2-6
V gene: TRBV7-9
CDR3 DNA: TGTGCCAGCATCCTGGATAAGCGAGAGCGGCCCCCTGGGGCCAACGTCCTGACTTTC
CDR3 protein: CASILDKRERPPGANVLTF

D gene: TRBD2
clone size: NA
J gene: TRBJ2-1
V gene: TRBV27
CDR3 DNA: TGTGCCAGCAGTTTAACTAGCGGGGTACACAATGAGCAGTTCTTC
CDR3 protein: CASSLTSGVHNEQFF

D gene: NA
clone size: NA
J gene: TRBJ2-3
V gene: TRBV4-3
CDR3 DNA: TGCGCCAGCAGCCAAGATGAGGGGGGGCGGGTAGATACGCAGTATTTT
CDR3 protein: CASSQDEGGRVDTQYF

D gene: TRBD2
clone size: NA
J gene: TRBJ2-2
V gene: TRBV7-7
CDR3 DNA: TGTGCTAGCAGCTTTTCACGACTAGCGGGAGGAACCGGGGAGCTGTTTTTT
CDR3 protein: CASSFSRLAGGTGELFF

D gene: TRBD1
clone size: NA
J gene: TRBJ2-7
V gene: TRBV5-1
CDR3 DNA: TGCGCCAGCAGCTCGGGACAGGGGGGCCCCTACGAGCAGTACTTC
CDR3 protein: CASSSGQGGPYEQYF

D gene: TRBD1
clone size: NA
J gene: TRBJ2-7
V gene: TRBV25-1
CDR3 DNA: TGTGCCAGCAGTGGTTCCGGGACAGGATACGAGCAGTACTTC
CDR3 protein: CASSGSGTGYEQYF

D gene: NA
clone size: NA
J gene: TRBJ2-7
V gene: TRBV11-2
CDR3 DNA: TGTGCCAGCAGCCTAGCTCCCGGGACAAACGCTTACGAGCAGTACTTC
CDR3 protein: CASSLAPGTNAYEQYF

D gene: NA
clone size: NA
J gene: TRBJ2-5
V gene: TRBV7-2
CDR3 DNA: TGTGCCAGCAGTTTACGGGGGGAGACCCAGTACTTC
CDR3 protein: CASSLRGETQYF

D gene: NA
clone size: NA
J gene: TRBJ1-2
V gene: TRBV5-4
CDR3 DNA: TGTGCCAGCAGCTTTGGACAGACAACTAACTATGGCTACACCTTC
CDR3 protein: CASSFGQTTNYGYTF